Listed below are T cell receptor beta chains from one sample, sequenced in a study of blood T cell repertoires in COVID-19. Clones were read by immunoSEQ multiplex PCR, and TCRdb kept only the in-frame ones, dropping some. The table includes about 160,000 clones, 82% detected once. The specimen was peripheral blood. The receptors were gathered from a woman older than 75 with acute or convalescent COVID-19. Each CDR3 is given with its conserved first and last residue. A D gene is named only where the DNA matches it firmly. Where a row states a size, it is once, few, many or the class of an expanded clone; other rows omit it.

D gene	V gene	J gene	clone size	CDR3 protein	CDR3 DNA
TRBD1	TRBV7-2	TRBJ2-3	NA	CASSLRGRSTDTQYF	TGTGCCAGCAGCTTGAGGGGGCGGAGCACAGATACGCAGTATTTT
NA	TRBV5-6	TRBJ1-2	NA	CASSLAGPNYGYTF	TGTGCCAGCAGCTTGGCCGGTCCCAACTATGGCTACACCTTC
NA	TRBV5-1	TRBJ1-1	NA	CASSVRGEGTEAFF	TGCGCCAGCAGCGTCAGGGGTGAGGGCACTGAAGCTTTCTTT
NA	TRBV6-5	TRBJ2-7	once	CASSYSGRGPYEQYF	TGTGCCAGCAGTTACTCTGGGCGGGGTCCCTACGAGCAGTACTTC
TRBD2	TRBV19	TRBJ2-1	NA	CASSSRLAGVAEQFF	TGTGCCAGTAGTTCCAGACTAGCGGGAGTAGCTGAGCAGTTCTTC
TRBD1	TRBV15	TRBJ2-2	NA	CATSSPGQGSTGELFF	TGTGCCACCAGCAGTCCGGGACAGGGGAGCACCGGGGAGCTGTTTTTT
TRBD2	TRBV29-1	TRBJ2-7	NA	CSVMLAGGLYEQYF	TGCAGCGTGATGCTAGCGGGAGGGCTATACGAGCAGTACTTC
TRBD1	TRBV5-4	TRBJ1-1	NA	CASSHRQGNTEAFF	TGTGCCAGCAGCCACCGACAGGGTAACACTGAAGCTTTCTTT
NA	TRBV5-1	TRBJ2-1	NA	CASSLRPDSDEQFF	TGCGCCAGCAGCCTAAGACCCGACAGCGATGAGCAGTTCTTC
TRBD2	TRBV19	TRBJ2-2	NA	CASSHHSGPNTGELFF	TGTGCCAGTAGTCACCATAGCGGGCCCAACACCGGGGAGCTGTTTTTT
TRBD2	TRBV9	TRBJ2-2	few	CASSGSSGANTGELFF	TGTGCCAGCAGCGGATCAAGCGGGGCGAACACCGGGGAGCTGTTTTTT
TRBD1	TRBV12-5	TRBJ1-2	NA	CASGNDRGGGYTF	TGTGCTAGTGGCAACGACAGGGGCGGTGGCTACACCTTC
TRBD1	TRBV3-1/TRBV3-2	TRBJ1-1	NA	CASSKTGGTEAFF	TGTGCCAGCAGTAAAACAGGGGGCACTGAAGCTTTCTTT
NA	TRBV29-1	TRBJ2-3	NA	CSVVDRSTDTQYF	TGCAGCGTTGTAGACCGGAGCACAGATACGCAGTATTTT
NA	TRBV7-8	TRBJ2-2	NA	CASSFGQGYTGELFF	TGTGCCAGCAGCTTTGGGCAGGGTTACACCGGGGAGCTGTTTTTT
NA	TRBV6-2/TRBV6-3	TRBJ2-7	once	CASSNRLDEQYF	TGTGCCAGCAGTAACCGACTAGACGAGCAGTACTTC
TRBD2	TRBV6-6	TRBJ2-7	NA	CASSPSRTSGRAPYEQYF	TGTGCCAGCAGTCCCTCCCGGACTAGCGGGAGGGCTCCCTACGAGCAGTACTTC
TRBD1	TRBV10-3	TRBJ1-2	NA	CAISRGTGGVSDYGYTF	TGTGCCATCAGTAGAGGGACAGGGGGGGTTTCGGACTATGGCTACACCTTC
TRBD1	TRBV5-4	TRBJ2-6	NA	CASSPRTGASGANVLTF	TGTGCCAGCAGCCCTCGGACAGGGGCCTCTGGGGCCAACGTCCTGACTTTC
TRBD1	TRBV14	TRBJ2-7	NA	CASSQDPWDRVYEQYF	TGTGCCAGCAGCCAAGATCCCTGGGACAGGGTTTACGAGCAGTACTTC
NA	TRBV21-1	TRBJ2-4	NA	CASSLSGVAKNIQYF	TGTGCCAGCAGCCTTAGCGGGGTAGCCAAAAACATTCAGTACTTC
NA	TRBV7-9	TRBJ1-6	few	CASSSPLDSPLHF	TGTGCCAGCAGCTCCCCACTTGATTCACCCCTCCACTTT
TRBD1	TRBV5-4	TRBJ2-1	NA	CASSWTGGRQREQFF	TGTGCCAGCAGCTGGACAGGGGGGCGACAGCGAGAGCAGTTCTTC
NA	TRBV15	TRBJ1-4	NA	CATSRDFYEKLFF	TGTGCCACCAGCAGAGATTTCTATGAAAAACTGTTTTTT
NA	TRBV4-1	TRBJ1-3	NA	CASSQEGASGNTIYF	TGCGCCAGCAGCCAAGAAGGAGCCTCTGGAAACACCATATATTTT